This T cell receptor (beta chain) was captured in a study of blood T cell repertoires in COVID-19. Study-wide context: Italy, Spain and the United States were the sources of the convalescent and acute COVID-19 samples. The cDNA or gDNA used as material had been derived from T cells, B-cell-depleted T cells, or PBMCs.

This clone has just a few counts. V lost 2 bases and J 2 bases, leaving 13 bases between the germline ends. Germline V lookup: CDR1 LNHDA, CDR2 SQIVND (reference sequence). The CDR3 contains 16 residues. In the authors' methods: Nucleated cell number was recorded as an estimate derived from reference gene primer amplification. Sequenced by immunoSEQ multiplex PCR; TCRdb stores in-frame clones only, minus some. The V and J calls and clone size come from that table; D and trimming were worked out from the DNA. The table has about 210,000 clones, 75% to 90% seen once. The clonotype originates from a middle-aged woman with acute or convalescent COVID-19. The chain recombines TRBV19 with TRBJ1-5; the D gene is possibly TRBD1 (6 bases). The source material was peripheral blood. CDR3 bases: TGTGCCAGTAGTATAAGGACGCACAGGGGCAATCAGCCCCAGCATTTT. Protein sequence: CASSIRTHRGNQPQHF.